The T cell receptor beta chain under discussion was sequenced for a study of monozygotic twins with inflammatory bowel disease. TCRdb reprocessed the 5' RACE reads, keeping one entry per CDR3 protein, no DNA. The sample table sets out about 210,000 distinct CDR3 sequences. The CDR3 loop spans 13 amino acids. Germline CDR1 is SGHRS and CDR2 is YFSETQ. The clonotype comes from a human donor with ulcerative colitis or Crohn's disease, or a healthy co-twin of an affected twin (not recorded which). The chain carries TRBV5-1 and TRBJ2-4. The sequenced material came from blood. CDR3 region: CASSSTDGSTWYF. Together with reference TRBV5-1 and TRBJ2-4, the CDR3 gives the full variable domain: KAGVTQTPRYLIKTRGQQVTLSCSPISGHRSVSWYQQTPGQGLQFLFEYFSETQRNKGNFPGRFSGRQFSNSRSEMNVSTLELGDSALYLCASSSTDGSTWYFGAGTRLSVL.